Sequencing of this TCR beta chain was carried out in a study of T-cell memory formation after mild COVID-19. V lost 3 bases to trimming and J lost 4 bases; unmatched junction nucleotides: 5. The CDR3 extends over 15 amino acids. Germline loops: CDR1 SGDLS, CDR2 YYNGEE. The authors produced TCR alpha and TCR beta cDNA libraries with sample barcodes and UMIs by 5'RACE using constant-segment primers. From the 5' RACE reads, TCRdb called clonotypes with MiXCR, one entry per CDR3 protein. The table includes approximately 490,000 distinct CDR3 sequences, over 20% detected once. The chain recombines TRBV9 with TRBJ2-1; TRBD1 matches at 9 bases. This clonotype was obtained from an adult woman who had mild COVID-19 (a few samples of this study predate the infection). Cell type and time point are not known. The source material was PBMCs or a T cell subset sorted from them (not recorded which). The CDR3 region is CASSAPDRGYNEQFF. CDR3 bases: TGTGCCAGCAGCGCCCCGGACAGGGGTTACAATGAGCAGTTCTTC.